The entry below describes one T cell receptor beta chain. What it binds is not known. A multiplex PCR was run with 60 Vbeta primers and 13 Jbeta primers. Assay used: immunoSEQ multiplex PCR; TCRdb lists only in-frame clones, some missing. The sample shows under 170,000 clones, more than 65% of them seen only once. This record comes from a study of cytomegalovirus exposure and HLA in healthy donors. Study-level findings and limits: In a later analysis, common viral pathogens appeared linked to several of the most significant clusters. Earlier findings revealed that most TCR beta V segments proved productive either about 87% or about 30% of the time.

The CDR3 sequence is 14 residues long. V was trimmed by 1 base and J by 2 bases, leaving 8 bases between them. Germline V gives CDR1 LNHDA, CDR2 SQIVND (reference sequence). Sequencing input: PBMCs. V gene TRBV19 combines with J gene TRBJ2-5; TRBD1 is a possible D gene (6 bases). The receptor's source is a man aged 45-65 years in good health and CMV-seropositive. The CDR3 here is CASSIVGAQETQYF. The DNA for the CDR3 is TGTGCCAGTAGTATAGTGGGGGCGCAAGAGACCCAGTACTTC.